A selection of T cell receptor beta chains follows, all from one sample in a study of early T cells in non-severe SARS-CoV-2 infection. One entry per CDR3 protein results from TCRdb running MiXCR on the 5' RACE reads. The table lists about 26,000 distinct CDR3 sequences, 3.5% to 4.5% of them singletons. Sequencing input: whole blood. These receptor sequences come from an adult who was a healthcare worker with PCR-confirmed SARS-CoV-2 infection or an uninfected control (not recorded which). Both conserved end residues are part of each CDR3. The order of the fields is V gene, clone size, D gene, J gene, CDR3 protein, CDR3 DNA. A D gene is named only where the DNA matches it firmly. Clone size is shown for a subset of rows, as once, few, many or a class of expanded clone.

TRBV10-3	many	TRBD1	TRBJ1-3	CAISERQGGAENTIYF	TGTGCCATCAGTGAGCGACAGGGGGGAGCTGAAAACACCATATATTTT
TRBV7-9	many	.	TRBJ1-5	CASSAQEGDDSNQPQHF	TGTGCCAGCAGCGCCCAGGAGGGCGACGATAGCAATCAGCCCCAGCATTTT
TRBV29-1	few	.	TRBJ1-5	CSVGGGNQPQHF	TGCAGCGTTGGGGGAGGGAATCAGCCCCAGCATTTT
TRBV7-9	.	TRBD2	TRBJ2-1	CASSLGSGGAASYNEQFF	TGTGCCAGCAGCTTAGGTAGCGGGGGGGCCGCGTCCTACAATGAGCAGTTCTTC
TRBV3-1	many	.	TRBJ1-1	CASSLRGGGEAFF	TGTGCCAGCAGCCTCAGGGGTGGGGGTGAAGCTTTCTTT
TRBV27	.	TRBD1	TRBJ1-2	CASSFGQGSLYGYTF	TGTGCCAGCAGTTTCGGACAGGGGTCGCTATATGGCTACACCTTC
TRBV11-2	many	TRBD2	TRBJ2-3	CASRIAGGLGDTQYF	TGTGCCAGCAGGATAGCGGGGGGGCTGGGAGATACGCAGTATTTT
TRBV12-3/TRBV12-4	few	.	TRBJ1-4	CASSFQGSGGEKLFF	TGTGCCAGCAGTTTCCAGGGATCGGGAGGGGAAAAATTGTTTTTT
TRBV6-2/TRBV6-3	many	.	TRBJ2-3	CASSLDWGGLTDTQYF	TGTGCCAGCAGCCTCGACTGGGGGGGCCTGACAGATACGCAGTATTTT
TRBV11-2	many	.	TRBJ1-4	CASSAGPIATNEKLFF	TGTGCCAGCAGCGCAGGACCTATTGCAACTAATGAAAAACTGTTTTTT
TRBV14	many	.	TRBJ2-2	CASSLQGPGELFF	TGTGCCAGCAGCCTCCAGGGCCCCGGGGAGCTGTTTTTT
TRBV12-3/TRBV12-4	many	TRBD2	TRBJ2-1	CASTLAGDYNEQFF	TGTGCCAGCACTCTAGCGGGGGACTACAATGAGCAGTTCTTC
TRBV4-3	many	.	TRBJ1-1	CASSLGGRGTEAFF	TGCGCCAGCAGCCTGGGGGGGCGGGGAACTGAAGCTTTCTTT
TRBV30	many	.	TRBJ1-4	CAWTRQEGEKLFF	TGTGCCTGGACACGACAAGAGGGTGAAAAACTGTTTTTT
TRBV7-9	many	.	TRBJ2-7	CASRAGKTYEQYF	TGTGCCAGCAGAGCAGGGAAAACCTACGAGCAGTACTTC
TRBV5-1	many	.	TRBJ2-7	CASSGGMRLDEQYF	TGCGCCAGCAGCGGTGGGATGAGGTTGGACGAGCAGTACTTC
TRBV2	many	.	TRBJ2-7	CASTGTPYEQYF	TGTGCCAGCACCGGGACTCCCTACGAGCAGTACTTC
TRBV6-6	many	.	TRBJ1-2	CASSYSDRPWYGYTF	TGTGCCAGCAGTTACTCAGACAGGCCGTGGTACGGCTACACCTTC
TRBV4-3	many	.	TRBJ1-4	CASSQAGTGINEKLFF	TGCGCCAGCAGCCAAGCCGGGACTGGAATTAATGAAAAACTGTTTTTT
TRBV27	many	.	TRBJ1-6	CASREQIRSPLHF	TGTGCCAGCAGAGAACAGATCCGATCACCCCTCCACTTT
TRBV5-1	many	.	TRBJ1-4	CASSLGVGGPEKLFF	TGCGCTAGCAGCTTGGGAGTAGGGGGGCCTGAAAAACTGTTTTTT
TRBV28	many	.	TRBJ2-6	CASSLRISGANVLTF	TGTGCCAGCAGTTTAAGGATTTCTGGGGCCAACGTCCTGACTTTC
TRBV7-6	many	.	TRBJ1-2	CASSKGAIFPPTF	TGTGCCAGCAGCAAAGGGGCCATCTTCCCCCCCACCTTC
TRBV7-9	many	.	TRBJ1-5	CASSPGPDSNQPQHF	TGTGCCAGCAGTCCGGGACCGGATAGCAATCAGCCCCAGCATTTT
TRBV24-1	many	TRBD1	TRBJ2-1	CATRGTDYNEQFF	TGTGCCACCAGAGGGACAGACTACAATGAGCAGTTCTTC
TRBV12-3/TRBV12-4	many	TRBD1	TRBJ1-5	CASSLGWGTGGKGNQPQHF	TGTGCCAGCAGTTTAGGCTGGGGGACAGGGGGCAAGGGCAATCAGCCCCAGCATTTT
TRBV6-7	many	.	TRBJ2-4	CARPISRAEKNIQYF	TGTGCCAGGCCAATTTCACGGGCCGAAAAAAACATTCAGTACTTC
TRBV20-1	many	TRBD1	TRBJ1-2	CSAREENRGPGYGYTF	TGCAGTGCTAGAGAAGAAAACAGGGGGCCGGGCTATGGCTACACCTTC
TRBV20-1	many	.	TRBJ2-3	CSAIGSADTQYF	TGCAGTGCTATTGGTTCCGCAGATACGCAGTATTTT
TRBV29-1	few	.	TRBJ1-2	CSGEDTSYGYTF	TGCAGCGGGGAGGACACCTCCTATGGCTACACCTTC
TRBV29-1	many	.	TRBJ1-6	CSVDRGESPLHF	TGCAGCGTTGACAGGGGAGAATCACCCCTCCACTTT
TRBV10-2	many	.	TRBJ2-1	CASSGTAYNEQFF	TGCGCCAGCAGTGGGACAGCTTACAATGAGCAGTTCTTC
TRBV28	many	TRBD2	TRBJ2-3	CASRVGGAPDTQYF	TGTGCCAGCAGGGTCGGGGGGGCCCCGGATACGCAGTATTTT